The source of this T cell receptor (beta chain) is a study of Tregs in tolerant kidney transplant recipients. Here immunoSEQ multiplex PCR was the method, and the copy in TCRdb shows in-frame clones only, minus some. The data contain about 110,000 clones, nearly 90% of them singletons. The CDR3 consists of 17 residues. Germline CDR1 LNHNV, CDR2 YYDKDF (reference sequence). Trimming stripped 3 bases from V and 7 bases from J, with 21 bases between. J is TRBJ2-2 and V is TRBV15; D is perhaps TRBD2 (6 bases). The source of this sequence is a human donor who received a combined kidney and bone marrow transplant. The specimen was CD4+ T cells from blood, collected before the transplant. DNA of the CDR3: TGTGCCACCAGCAGGGACGGGGGAGGAGGGTTCGGCGGGGAGCTGTTTTTT. Translation: CATSRDGGGGFGGELFF.